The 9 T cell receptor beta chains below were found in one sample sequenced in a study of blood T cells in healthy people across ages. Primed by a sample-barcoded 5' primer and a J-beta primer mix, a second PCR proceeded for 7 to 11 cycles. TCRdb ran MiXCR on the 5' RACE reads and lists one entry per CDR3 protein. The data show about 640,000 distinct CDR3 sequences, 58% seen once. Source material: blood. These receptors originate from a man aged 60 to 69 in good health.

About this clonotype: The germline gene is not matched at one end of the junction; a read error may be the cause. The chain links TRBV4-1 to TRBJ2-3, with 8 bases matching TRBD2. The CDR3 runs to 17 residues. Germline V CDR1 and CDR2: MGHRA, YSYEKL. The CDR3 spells CACSQVISGASTDTQYF. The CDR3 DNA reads TGCGCCTGCAGCCAAGTTATTAGCGGGGCTAGCACAGATACGCAGTATTTT.

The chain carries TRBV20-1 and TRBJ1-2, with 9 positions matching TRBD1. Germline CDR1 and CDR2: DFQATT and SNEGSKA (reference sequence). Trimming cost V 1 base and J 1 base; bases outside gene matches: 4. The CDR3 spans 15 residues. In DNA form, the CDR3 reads TGCAGTGCTAGAGCGTGGGACAGGGTTAACTATGGCTACACCTTC. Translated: CSARAWDRVNYGYTF.

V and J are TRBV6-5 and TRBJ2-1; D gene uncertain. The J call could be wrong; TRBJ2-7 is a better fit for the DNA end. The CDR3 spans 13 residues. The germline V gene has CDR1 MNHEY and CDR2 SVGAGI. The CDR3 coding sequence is TGTGCCAGCAGTTACTCACCCTACAATGAGCAGTACTTC. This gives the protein CASSYSPYNEQYF.

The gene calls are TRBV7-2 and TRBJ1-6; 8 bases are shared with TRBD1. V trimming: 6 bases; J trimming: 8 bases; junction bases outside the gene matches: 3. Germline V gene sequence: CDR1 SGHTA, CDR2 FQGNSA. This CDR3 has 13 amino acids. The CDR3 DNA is TGTGCCAGCAGGTTACAGGGGGATTCACCCCTCCACTTT. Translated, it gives CASRLQGDSPLHF.

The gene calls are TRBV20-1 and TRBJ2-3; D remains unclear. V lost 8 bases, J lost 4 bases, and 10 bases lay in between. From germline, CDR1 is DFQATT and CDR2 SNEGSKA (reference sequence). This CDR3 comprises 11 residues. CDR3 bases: TGCAGTCTTAGGTTCCCAGATACGCAGTATTTT. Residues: CSLRFPDTQYF.

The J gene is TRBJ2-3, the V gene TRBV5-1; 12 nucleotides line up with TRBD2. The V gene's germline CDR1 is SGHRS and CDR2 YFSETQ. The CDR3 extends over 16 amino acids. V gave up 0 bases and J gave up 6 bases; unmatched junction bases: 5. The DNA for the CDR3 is TGCGCCAGCAGCTTGGGAACTAGCGGGGGGCTCGATACGCAGTATTTT. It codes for CASSLGTSGGLDTQYF. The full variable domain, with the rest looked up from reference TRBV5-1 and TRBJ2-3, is KAGVTQTPRYLIKTRGQQVTLSCSPISGHRSVSWYQQTPGQGLQFLFEYFSETQRNKGNFPGRFSGRQFSNSRSEMNVSTLELGDSALYLCASSLGTSGGLDTQYFGPGTRLTVL.

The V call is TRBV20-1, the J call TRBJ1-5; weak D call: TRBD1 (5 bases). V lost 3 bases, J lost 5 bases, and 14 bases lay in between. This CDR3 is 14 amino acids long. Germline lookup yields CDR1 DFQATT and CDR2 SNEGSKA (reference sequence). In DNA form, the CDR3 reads TGCAGTGCTAGGGCGGCAGGAGGGGATCAGCCCCAGCATTTT. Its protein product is CSARAAGGDQPQHF.

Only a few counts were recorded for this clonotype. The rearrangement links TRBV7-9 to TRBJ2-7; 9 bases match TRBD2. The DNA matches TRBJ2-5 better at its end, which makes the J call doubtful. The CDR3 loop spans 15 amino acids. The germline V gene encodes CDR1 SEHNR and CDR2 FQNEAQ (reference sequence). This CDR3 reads CASSLWRGGPGTQYF. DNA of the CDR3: TGTGCCAGCAGCTTATGGCGGGGGGGTCCAGGGACCCAGTACTTC.

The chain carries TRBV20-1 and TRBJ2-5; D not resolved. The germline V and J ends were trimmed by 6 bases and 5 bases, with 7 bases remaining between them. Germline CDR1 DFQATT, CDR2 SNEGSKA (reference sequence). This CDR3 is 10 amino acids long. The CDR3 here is CSAVGETQYF. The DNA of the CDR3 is TGCAGTGCGGTAGGGGAGACCCAGTACTTC.